These 7 T cell receptor beta chains share one sample of origin, sequenced in a study of regulatory T cells in long-lasting Graves disease. According to the study, TCR beta libraries were built with iRepertoire HTBI primers and CDR3-region Arm-PCR. TCRdb called the multiplex PCR reads again in MiXCR, with one record for every CDR3 protein. The repertoire holds approximately 390,000 distinct CDR3 sequences, with 15% to 20% as singletons. Indicated time point: newly diagnosed GD, antithyroid drugs for less than 3 months. The authors made the TCR library using RNA they extracted from PBMCs. These data were also reused for a study on T cells in Graves' hyperthyroidism and ophthalmopathy.

The source was peripheral blood mononuclear cells (PBMCs), collected at new diagnosis, from a patient treated with antithyroid drugs. The receptor set was obtained from a woman aged 18-29 years with Graves disease.

In its sample, this clonotype was seen many times. The V and J genes are TRBV12-3 or TRBV12-4 and TRBJ1-5; D not resolved. V dropped 8 bases and J dropped 5 bases, with 13 bases sitting between them. The CDR3 is made up of 13 amino acids. CDR3 sequence (DNA): TGTGCCAGCGGCCCTTTTGGGGATCAGCCCCAGCATTTT. Translation gives CASGPFGDQPQHF.

The chain recombines TRBV5-1 with TRBJ2-5; TRBD2 matches 8 bases. This CDR3 is 15 amino acids long. The germline V gene has CDR1 SGHRS and CDR2 YFSETQ. The J segment lost 5 bases and the V segment lost 0 bases, leaving 6 bases of the junction unmatched. The DNA for the CDR3 is TGCGCCAGCAGCTTGGTGGCGGGGGGCCGGGAGACCCAGTACTTC. Its protein is CASSLVAGGRETQYF.

This clonotype has a handful of counts. The rearrangement uses TRBV28 and TRBJ1-5, with D unresolved. The germline CDR1 and CDR2 sequences are MDHEN and SYDVKM. The CDR3 is 15 residues long. Trimming shortened V by 10 bases and J by 3 bases, and 19 bases separated the two germline ends. Here the CDR3 DNA reads TGTGCCATCGCGTTTTTGCGAAGCGACAATCAGCCCCAGCATTTT. Its translation is CAIAFLRSDNQPQHF.

This clonotype was found many times. The genes are TRBV27 and TRBJ2-5; 11 positions agree with TRBD2. The CDR3 is 16 residues long. J was trimmed by 0 bases and V by 5 bases; bases with no gene match: 5. Per germline, CDR1 MNHEY and CDR2 SMNVEV (reference sequence). This chain's CDR3 is CASSQGLAAYQETQYF. In DNA form, the CDR3 reads TGTGCCAGCAGTCAGGGACTAGCGGCGTACCAAGAGACCCAGTACTTC.

A few counts support this clonotype. This chain uses TRBV20-1 with TRBJ2-7; D not resolved. From germline, CDR1 is DFQATT and CDR2 SNEGSKA (reference sequence). Trimming took off 2 bases at V and 1 base at J, with 12 bases between the two ends. The CDR3 contains 14 residues. CDR3 residues: CSARSVPGSYEQYF. CDR3 in DNA: TGCAGTGCTAGATCAGTCCCTGGGTCCTACGAGCAGTACTTC.

This clonotype was recorded at least ten times. This chain uses TRBV7-3 with TRBJ2-5; TRBD2 agrees at 10 bases. There are 16 residues in the CDR3. CDR1 is SGHTA and CDR2 is FQGTGA in the germline V gene. The V segment lost 3 bases and the J segment 4 bases; nucleotides outside the gene matches: 8. CDR3 nucleotides: TGTGCCAGCAGCTTCCCTAGCGGGAGATTCGGAGAGACCCAGTACTTC. Its protein product is CASSFPSGRFGETQYF.

Worth noting for this clonotype: This may arise from a read error, as a much more abundant clone is one base away. The chain uses TRBV2 and TRBJ2-1; D may be TRBD2 (5 bases). Germline CDR1 SNHLY, CDR2 FYNNEI. The length of the CDR3 is 12 residues. DNA of the CDR3: TGTGCCAGCAGTGATGGACTCCTTGAGCAGTCCTTC. Translating gives CASSDGLLEQSF.